This T cell receptor (beta chain) was sequenced during a study of blood T cell repertoires in COVID-19. Overall study context: Samples came from the United States, Italy and Spain, spanning acute and convalescent COVID-19. Nucleic acid was either cDNA or gDNA, and it came from T cells, B-cell-depleted T cells, or PBMCs.

Trimming removed 0 bases at V and 2 bases at J, with 9 bases between. The length of the CDR3 is 15 residues. CDR1 is SGHDT and CDR2 is YYEEEE in the germline V gene. Sequencing used immunoSEQ multiplex PCR; TCRdb keeps in-frame clones, though not all of them. The top ten clones hold around 5% of a sample with roughly 130,000 clones, around 79% of them seen once. The source material was peripheral blood. This receptor was identified in a woman in her 70s with COVID-19, enrolled during active disease. The gene calls are TRBV5-6 and TRBJ1-5, with D maybe TRBD1 (6 bases). CDR3 in amino acids: CASSLDRVGNQPQHF. Written as DNA, the CDR3 is TGTGCCAGCAGCTTGGACAGGGTTGGCAATCAGCCCCAGCATTTT.